The TCR beta chain described here comes from a study of blood T cells in healthy people across ages. Whole-study findings and limits: PBMCs went unsorted, and a conclusive naive versus antigen-experienced comparison was therefore prevented. Significant beta diversity loss was already apparent by age approximately 36, declining roughly linearly. The long-lived group displayed more naive CD4+ cells, plus higher diversity, than the aged donors did.

There were at least 5 micrograms of total RNA extracted from every sample. Primed by a sample-barcoded 5' primer and a J-beta primer mix, a second PCR proceeded for roughly 6 to 12 cycles. TCRdb passed the 5' RACE reads through MiXCR, listing each CDR3 protein once. The sample holds about 1.1 million distinct CDR3 sequences, less than 45% seen once. This clonotype was seen only a few times. The antigen is not known. Germline values: CDR1 SGDLS, CDR2 YYNGEE. This CDR3 has 13 residues. V lost 3 bases and J lost 2, with 8 bases in between. V and J are TRBV9 and TRBJ1-2, with unresolved D. Source material: blood. This TCR was sampled from a young man in good health. CDR3 region: CASSGRLNYGYTF. The CDR3 nucleotides are TGTGCCAGCAGCGGCAGACTAAACTATGGCTACACCTTC.